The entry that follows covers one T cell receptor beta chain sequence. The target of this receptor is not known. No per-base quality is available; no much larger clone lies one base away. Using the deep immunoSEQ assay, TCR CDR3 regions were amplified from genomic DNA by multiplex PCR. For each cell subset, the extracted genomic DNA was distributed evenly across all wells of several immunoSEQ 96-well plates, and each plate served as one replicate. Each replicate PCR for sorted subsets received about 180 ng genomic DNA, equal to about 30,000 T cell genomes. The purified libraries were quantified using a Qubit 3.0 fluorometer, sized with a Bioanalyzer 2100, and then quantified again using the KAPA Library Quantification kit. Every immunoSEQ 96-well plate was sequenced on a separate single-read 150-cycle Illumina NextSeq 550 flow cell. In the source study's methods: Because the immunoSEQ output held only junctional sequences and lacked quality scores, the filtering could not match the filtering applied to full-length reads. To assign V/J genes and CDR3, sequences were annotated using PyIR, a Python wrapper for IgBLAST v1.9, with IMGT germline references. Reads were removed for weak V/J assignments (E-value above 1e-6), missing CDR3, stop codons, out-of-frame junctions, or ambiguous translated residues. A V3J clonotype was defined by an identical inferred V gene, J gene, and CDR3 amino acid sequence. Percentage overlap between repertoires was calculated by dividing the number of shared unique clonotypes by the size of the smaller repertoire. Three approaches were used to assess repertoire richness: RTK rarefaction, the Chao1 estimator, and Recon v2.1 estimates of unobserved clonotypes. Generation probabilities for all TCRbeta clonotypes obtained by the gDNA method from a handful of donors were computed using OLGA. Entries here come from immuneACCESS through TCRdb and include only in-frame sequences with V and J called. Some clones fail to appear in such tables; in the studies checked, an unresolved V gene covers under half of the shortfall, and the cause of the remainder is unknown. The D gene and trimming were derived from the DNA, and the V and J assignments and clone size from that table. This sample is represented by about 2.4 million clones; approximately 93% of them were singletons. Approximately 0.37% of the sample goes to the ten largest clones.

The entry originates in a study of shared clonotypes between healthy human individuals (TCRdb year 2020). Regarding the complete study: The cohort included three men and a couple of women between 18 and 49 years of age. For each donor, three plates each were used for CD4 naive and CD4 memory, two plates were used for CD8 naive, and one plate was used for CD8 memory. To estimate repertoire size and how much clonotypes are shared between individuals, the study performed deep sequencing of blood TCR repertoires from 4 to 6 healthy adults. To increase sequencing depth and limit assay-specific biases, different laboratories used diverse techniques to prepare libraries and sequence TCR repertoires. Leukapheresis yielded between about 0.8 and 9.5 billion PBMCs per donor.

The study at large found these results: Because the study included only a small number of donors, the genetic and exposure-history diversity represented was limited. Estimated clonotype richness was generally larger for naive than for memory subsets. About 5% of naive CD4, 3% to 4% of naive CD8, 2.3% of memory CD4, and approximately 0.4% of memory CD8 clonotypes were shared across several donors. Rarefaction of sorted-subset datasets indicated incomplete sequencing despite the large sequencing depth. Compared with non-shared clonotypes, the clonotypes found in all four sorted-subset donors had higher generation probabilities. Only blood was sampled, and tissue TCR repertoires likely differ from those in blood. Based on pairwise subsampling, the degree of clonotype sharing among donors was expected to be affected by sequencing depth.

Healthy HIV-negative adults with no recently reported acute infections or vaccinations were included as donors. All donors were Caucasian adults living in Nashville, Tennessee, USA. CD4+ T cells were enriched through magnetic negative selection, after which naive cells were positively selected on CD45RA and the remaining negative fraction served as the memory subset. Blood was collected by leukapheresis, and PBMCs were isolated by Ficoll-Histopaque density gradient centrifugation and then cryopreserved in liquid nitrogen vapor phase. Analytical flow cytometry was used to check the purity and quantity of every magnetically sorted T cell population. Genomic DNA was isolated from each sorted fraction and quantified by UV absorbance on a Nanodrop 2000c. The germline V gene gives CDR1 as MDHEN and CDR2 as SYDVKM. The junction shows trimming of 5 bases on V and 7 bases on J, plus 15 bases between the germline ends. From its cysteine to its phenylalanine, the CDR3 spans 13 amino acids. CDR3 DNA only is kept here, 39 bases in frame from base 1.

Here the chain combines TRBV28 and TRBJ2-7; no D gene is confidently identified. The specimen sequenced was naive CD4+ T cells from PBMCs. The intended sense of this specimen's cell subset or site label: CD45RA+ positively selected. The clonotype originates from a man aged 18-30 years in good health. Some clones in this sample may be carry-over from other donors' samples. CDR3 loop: CASSIRFVGEQYF. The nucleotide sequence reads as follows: TGTGCCAGCAGTATTAGGTTCGTGGGAGAGCAGTACTTC.